This T cell receptor (beta chain) was sequenced for a study of T cell repertoires in aging, cancer and after chemotherapy. As for the study in general: Over several months to years, re-sampled healthy donor repertoires clearly shared clones.

Findings and caveats of the study: Rebound thymic output was suggested by rising median generation probability during chemotherapy in each cancer cohort. Age-matched healthy donors had significantly more diverse, less clonal blood TCR repertoires than untreated cancer patients. Immunological memory after chemotherapy cannot be judged from the repertoire data.

Amplification of TCR beta used genomic DNA extracted from peripheral blood. A mixed TRB-A/B primer pool amplified rearranged TRB by multiplex touch-down PCR. TCRdb re-called the multiplex PCR reads through MiXCR, storing one row per CDR3 protein. The sample has 10,000 to 15,000 distinct CDR3 sequences; approximately 40% are singletons. For this clonotype: What it binds is not known.

The CDR3 consists of 17 residues. V dropped 0 bases and J dropped 5 bases, with 16 bases sitting between them. CDR1 KGHSH and CDR2 LQKENI come from the germline V gene. The genes are TRBV18 and TRBJ2-2; a possible D gene is TRBD2 (6 bases). Input material: blood. The sequence came from a human donor in good health. The donor label of this sample is uncertain. CDR3 amino acids: CASSPPSRGSNTGELFF. The CDR3 bases are TGTGCCAGCTCACCACCGTCCCGGGGGAGTAATACCGGGGAGCTGTTTTTT.